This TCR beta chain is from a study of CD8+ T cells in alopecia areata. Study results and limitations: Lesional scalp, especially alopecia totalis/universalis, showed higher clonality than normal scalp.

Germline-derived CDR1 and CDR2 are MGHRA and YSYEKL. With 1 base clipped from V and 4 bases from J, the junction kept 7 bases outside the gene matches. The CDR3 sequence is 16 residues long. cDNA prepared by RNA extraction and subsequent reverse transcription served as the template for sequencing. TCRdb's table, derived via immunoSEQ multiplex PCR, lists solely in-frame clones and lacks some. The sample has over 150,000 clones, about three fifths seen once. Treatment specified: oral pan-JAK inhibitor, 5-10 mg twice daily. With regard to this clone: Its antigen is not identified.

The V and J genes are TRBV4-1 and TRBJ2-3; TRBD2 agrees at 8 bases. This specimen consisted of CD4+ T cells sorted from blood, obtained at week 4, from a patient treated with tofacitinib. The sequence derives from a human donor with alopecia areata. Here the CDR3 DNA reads TGCGCCAGCAGCCAAGTGGATCGGGGGGGCTCAGATACGCAGTATTTT. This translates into CASSQVDRGGSDTQYF.